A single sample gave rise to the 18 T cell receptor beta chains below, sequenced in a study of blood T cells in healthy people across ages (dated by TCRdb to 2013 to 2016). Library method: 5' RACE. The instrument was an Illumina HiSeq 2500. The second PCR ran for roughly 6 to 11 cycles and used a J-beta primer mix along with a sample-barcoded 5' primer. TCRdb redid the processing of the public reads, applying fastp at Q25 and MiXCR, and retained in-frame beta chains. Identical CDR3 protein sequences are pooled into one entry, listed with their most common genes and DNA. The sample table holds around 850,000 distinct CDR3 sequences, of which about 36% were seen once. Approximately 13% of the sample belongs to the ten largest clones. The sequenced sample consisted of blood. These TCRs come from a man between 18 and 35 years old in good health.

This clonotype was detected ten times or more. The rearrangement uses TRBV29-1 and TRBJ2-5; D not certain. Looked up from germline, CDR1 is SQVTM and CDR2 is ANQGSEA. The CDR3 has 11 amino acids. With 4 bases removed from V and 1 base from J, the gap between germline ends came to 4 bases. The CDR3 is CSVVAQETQYF. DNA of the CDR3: TGCAGCGTTGTGGCCCAAGAGACCCAGTACTTC.

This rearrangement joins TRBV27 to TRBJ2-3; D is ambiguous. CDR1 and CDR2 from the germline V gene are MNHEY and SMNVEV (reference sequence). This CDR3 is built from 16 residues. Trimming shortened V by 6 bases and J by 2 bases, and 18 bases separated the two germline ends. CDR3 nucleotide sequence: TGTGCCAGCAGCTCGATCGGGCGACAAACCACAGATACGCAGTATTTT. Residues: CASSSIGRQTTDTQYF.

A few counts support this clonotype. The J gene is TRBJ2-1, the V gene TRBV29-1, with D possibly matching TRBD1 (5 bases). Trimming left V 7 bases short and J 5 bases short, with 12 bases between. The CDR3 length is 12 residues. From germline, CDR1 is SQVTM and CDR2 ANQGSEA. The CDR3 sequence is CSAMGRNNEQFF. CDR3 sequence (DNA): TGCAGCGCCATGGGGCGGAACAATGAGCAGTTCTTC.

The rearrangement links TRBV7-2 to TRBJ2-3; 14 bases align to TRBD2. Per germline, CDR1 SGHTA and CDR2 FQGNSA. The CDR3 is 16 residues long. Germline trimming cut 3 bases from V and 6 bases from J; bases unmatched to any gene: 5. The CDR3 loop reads CASSLTSGGAWDTQYF. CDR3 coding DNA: TGTGCCAGCAGCTTGACTAGCGGGGGGGCGTGGGATACGCAGTATTTT.

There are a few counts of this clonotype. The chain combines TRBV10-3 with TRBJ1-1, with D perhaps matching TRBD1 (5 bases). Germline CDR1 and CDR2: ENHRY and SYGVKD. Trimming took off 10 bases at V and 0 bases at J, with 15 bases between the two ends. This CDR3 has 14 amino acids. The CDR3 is CATRVGGMNTEAFF. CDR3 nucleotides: TGTGCCACCCGAGTCGGGGGTATGAACACTGAAGCTTTCTTT.

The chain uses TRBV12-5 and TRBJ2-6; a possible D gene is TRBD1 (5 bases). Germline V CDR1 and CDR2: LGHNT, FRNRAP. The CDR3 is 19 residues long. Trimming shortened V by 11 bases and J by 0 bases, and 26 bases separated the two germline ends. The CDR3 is CAGVPPLTVHHSGANVLTF. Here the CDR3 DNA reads TGTGCTGGTGTCCCACCCCTGACAGTACATCACTCTGGGGCCAACGTCCTGACTTTC. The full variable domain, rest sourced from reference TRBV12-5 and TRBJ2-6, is DARVTQTPRHKVTEMGQEVTMRCQPILGHNTVFWYRQTMMQGLELLAYFRNRAPLDDSGMPKDRFSAEMPDATLATLKIQPSEPRDSAVYFCAGVPPLTVHHSGANVLTFGAGSRLTVL.

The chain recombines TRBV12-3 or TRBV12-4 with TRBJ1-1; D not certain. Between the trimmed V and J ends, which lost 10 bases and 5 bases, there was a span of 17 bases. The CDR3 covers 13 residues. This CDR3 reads CANSDGGYTEAFF. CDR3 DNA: TGTGCCAACTCAGACGGTGGATATACTGAAGCTTTCTTT.

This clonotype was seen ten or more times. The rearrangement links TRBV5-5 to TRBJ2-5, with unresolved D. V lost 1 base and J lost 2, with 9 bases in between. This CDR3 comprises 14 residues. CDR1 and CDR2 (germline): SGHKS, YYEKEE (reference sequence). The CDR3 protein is CASSLTPKQETQYF. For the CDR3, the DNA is TGTGCCAGCAGCTTGACACCGAAACAAGAGACCCAGTACTTC. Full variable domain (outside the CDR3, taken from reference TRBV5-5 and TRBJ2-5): DAGVTQSPTHLIKTRGQQVTLRCSPISGHKSVSWYQQVLGQGPQFIFQYYEKEERGRGNFPDRFSARQFPNYSSELNVNALLLGDSALYLCASSLTPKQETQYFGPGTRLLVL.

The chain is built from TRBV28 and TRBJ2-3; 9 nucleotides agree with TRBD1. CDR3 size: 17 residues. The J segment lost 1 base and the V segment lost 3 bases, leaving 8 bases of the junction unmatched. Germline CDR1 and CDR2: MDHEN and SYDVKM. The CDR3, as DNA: TGTGCCAGCAGTTTTTGGGGACAGGGTTTGGGCACAGATACGCAGTATTTT. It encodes CASSFWGQGLGTDTQYF.

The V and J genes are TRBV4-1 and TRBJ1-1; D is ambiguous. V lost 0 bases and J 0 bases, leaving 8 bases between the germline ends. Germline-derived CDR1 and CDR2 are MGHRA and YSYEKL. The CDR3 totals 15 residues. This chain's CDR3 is CASSQEWQLNTEAFF. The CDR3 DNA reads TGCGCCAGCAGCCAAGAGTGGCAGTTGAACACTGAAGCTTTCTTT.

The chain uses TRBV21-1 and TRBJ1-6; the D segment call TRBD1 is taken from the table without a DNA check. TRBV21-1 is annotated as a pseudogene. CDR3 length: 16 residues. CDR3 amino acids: CASSPKPGQGNSPLHF. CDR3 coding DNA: TGTGCCAGCAGCCCTAAACCGGGACAGGGTAATTCACCCCTCCACTTT.

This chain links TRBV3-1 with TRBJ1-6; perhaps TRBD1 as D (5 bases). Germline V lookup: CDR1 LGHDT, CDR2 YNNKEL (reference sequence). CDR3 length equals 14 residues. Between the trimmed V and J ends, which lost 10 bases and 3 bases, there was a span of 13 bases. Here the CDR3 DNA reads TGTGCCACTTCCGACAGAATCTATAATTCACCCCTCCACTTT. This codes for CATSDRIYNSPLHF. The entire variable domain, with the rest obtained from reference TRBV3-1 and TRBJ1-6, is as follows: DTAVSQTPKYLVTQMGNDKSIKCEQNLGHDTMYWYKQDSKKFLKIMFSYNNKELIINETVPNRFSPKSPDKAHLNLHINSLELGDSAVYFCATSDRIYNSPLHFGNGTRLTVT.

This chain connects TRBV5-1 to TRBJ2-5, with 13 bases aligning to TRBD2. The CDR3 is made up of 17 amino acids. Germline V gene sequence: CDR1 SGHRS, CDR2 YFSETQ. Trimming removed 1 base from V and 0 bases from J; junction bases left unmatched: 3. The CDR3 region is CASSLLLAGGYQETQYF. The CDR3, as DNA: TGCGCCAGCAGCTTGCTACTAGCGGGGGGGTACCAAGAGACCCAGTACTTC.

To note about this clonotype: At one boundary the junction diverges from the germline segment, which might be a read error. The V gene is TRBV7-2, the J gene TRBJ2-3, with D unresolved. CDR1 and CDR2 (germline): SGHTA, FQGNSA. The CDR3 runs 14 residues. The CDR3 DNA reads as TGTGCCGGCAGCTTGTCACTTAGCACAGATACGCAGTATTTT. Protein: CAGSLSLSTDTQYF.

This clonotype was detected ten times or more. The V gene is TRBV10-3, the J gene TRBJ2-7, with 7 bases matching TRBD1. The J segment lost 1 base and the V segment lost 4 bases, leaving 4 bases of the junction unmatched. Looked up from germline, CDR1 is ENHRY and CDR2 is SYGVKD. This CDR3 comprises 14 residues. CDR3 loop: CAISGYRGSYEQYF. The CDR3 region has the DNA TGTGCCATCAGTGGTTACAGGGGTTCCTACGAGCAGTACTTC.

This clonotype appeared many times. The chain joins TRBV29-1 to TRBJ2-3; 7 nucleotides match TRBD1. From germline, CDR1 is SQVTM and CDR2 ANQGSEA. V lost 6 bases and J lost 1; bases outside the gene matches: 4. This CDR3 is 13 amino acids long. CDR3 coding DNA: TGCAGCGTCTCAGGGGGAGGCACAGATACGCAGTATTTT. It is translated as CSVSGGGTDTQYF.

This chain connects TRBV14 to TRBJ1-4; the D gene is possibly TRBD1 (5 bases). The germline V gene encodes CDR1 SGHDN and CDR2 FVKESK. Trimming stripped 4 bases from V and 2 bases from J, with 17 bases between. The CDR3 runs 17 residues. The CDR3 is CASSRAGDWGTNEKLFF. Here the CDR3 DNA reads TGTGCCAGCAGCCGGGCCGGCGACTGGGGGACTAATGAAAAACTGTTTTTT. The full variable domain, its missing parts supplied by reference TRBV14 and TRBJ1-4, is EAGVTQFPSHSVIEKGQTVTLRCDPISGHDNLYWYRRVMGKEIKFLLHFVKESKQDESGMPNNRFLAERTGGTYSTLKVQPAELEDSGVYFCASSRAGDWGTNEKLFFGSGTQLSVL.

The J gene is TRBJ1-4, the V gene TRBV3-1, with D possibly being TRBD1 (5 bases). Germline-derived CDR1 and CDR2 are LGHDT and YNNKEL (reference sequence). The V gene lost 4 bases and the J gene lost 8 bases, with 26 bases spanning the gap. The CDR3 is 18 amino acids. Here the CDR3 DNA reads TGTGCCAGCAGCCGGGGGGTACGAGGGACCGTCGGTTCGGAAAAACTGTTTTTT. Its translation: CASSRGVRGTVGSEKLFF.